This TCR beta chain derives from a study of cytomegalovirus exposure and HLA in healthy donors. The study, taken as a whole, reports: The authors later found TCR association rates varying by HLA locus, with DRB1 most and HLA-C fewest. Per published accounts, TCR beta sequences correctly predicted the HLA-A and HLA-B alleles of most subjects. In a later analysis, at a false discovery rate of 0.05, roughly 17,000 TCR beta sequences were associated with HLA alleles.

This clone was counted only a few times. What it binds is not known. PCR amplification relied on 60 Vbeta primers (plus 13 Jbeta primers). Repertoires were generated with immunoSEQ multiplex PCR, while TCRdb's copy carries only in-frame clones and drops some. The sample holds about 150,000 clones, almost 85% seen once. Germline assignment: CDR1 MRHNA and CDR2 SNTAGT. The CDR3 runs 16 residues. Trimming cost V 2 bases and J 2 bases; bases outside gene matches: 8. This chain links TRBV6-4 with TRBJ2-7; the match to TRBD1 covers 8 bases. The sequenced sample was PBMCs. The receptor was derived from a man younger than 45 in good health and CMV-seropositive. CDR3 amino acids: CASSDVSGTGPYEQYF. The CDR3 DNA sequence: TGTGCCAGCAGTGACGTTTCTGGGACAGGACCCTACGAGCAGTACTTC.